This T cell receptor (beta chain) was identified during a study of cytomegalovirus exposure and HLA in healthy donors. PCR primers comprised 60 Vbeta and 13 Jbeta primers. TCRdb's copy holds only in-frame clones and misses some; the assay was immunoSEQ multiplex PCR. The sample lists around 64,000 clones; roughly 80% were seen once. Study-wide results and limits: Over 15,000 TCR beta sequences were associated with HLA alleles at 0.05 false discovery rate in a later analysis.

On this clone itself: No antigen is known for it.

The CDR3 is 16 amino acids. Germline loops: CDR1 SGHRS, CDR2 YFSETQ. Trimming removed 0 bases from V and 3 bases from J; junction bases left unmatched: 8. The sequence derives from a woman aged 25 to 45 in good health and CMV-seropositive. The rearrangement links TRBV5-1 to TRBJ2-7; 8 bases fit TRBD2. Source material: PBMCs. The CDR3 is CASSLEPGGFGYEQYF. For the CDR3, the DNA is TGCGCCAGCAGCTTGGAACCGGGGGGGTTTGGCTACGAGCAGTACTTC.